This T cell receptor beta chain was sequenced in a study of blood T cell repertoires in COVID-19. On this clone: This same CDR3 is encoded by further DNA sequences in the sample.

V lost 2 bases to trimming and J lost 4 bases; unmatched junction nucleotides: 1. This CDR3 has 13 residues. Original data processing: Nucleated cell counts were estimated from reference gene primer amplification. Clones were sequenced by immunoSEQ multiplex PCR, and TCRdb holds only the in-frame ones, with some missing. V and J calls and clone size come straight from that table; D and trimming were deduced from the DNA. The top ten hold about 5.4% of the sample, which has roughly 360,000 clones, roughly four fifths seen once. The receptor was isolated from a woman aged 45-60 years who had recovered from COVID-19. What was sequenced was PBMCs or T cells enriched from blood (not recorded which). This chain connects TRBV12-3 or TRBV12-4 to TRBJ1-1; 7 positions match TRBD1. CDR3 region: CASSLNRGTEAFF. CDR3 nucleotides: TGTGCCAGCAGTTTAAACAGGGGCACTGAAGCTTTCTTT.